Listed below are T cell receptor beta chains from one sample, sequenced in a study of T cell responses to AZD1222 COVID-19 vaccine. The repertoire was sequenced with immunoSEQ multiplex PCR; TCRdb's copy has only in-frame clones and lacks some. The sample has some 150,000 clones; over 85% are singletons. The sample here was peripheral blood, taken on day 0 of AZD1222 vaccination. All receptors come from an adult in good health. Each CDR3 is given without its conserved first and last residue. Fields, in order: V gene, CDR3 length, CDR3 protein.

V: TRBV29-1; length: 9; CDR3: SVGVDYGYT
V: TRBV2; length: 11; CDR3: ASSGTGFNTIY
V: TRBV7-2; length: 10; CDR3: ASKEQGSEQY
V: TRBV7-9; length: 17; CDR3: ASSLAILGGRLSGNTIY
V: TRBV11-2; length: 13; CDR3: ASSSYRDSSYEQY
V: TRBV5-1; length: 9; CDR3: ASSVQETQY
V: TRBV11-2; length: 13; CDR3: ASSLRGANTGELF
V: TRBV19; length: 15; CDR3: ASSIFTSGSSYNEQF
V: TRBV6-5; length: 12; CDR3: VTQGHWGNQPQH
V: TRBV28; length: 15; CDR3: ASSRPRLTGEDEKLF
V: TRBV10-3; length: 12; CDR3: AISDKDRAYEQY
V: TRBV10-3; length: 13; CDR3: AISESRQGADGYT
V: TRBV7-9; length: 12; CDR3: ASSQGRGNQPQH